The 11 T cell receptor beta chains reported below all come from one sample, sequenced in a study of T cells in Graves' hyperthyroidism and ophthalmopathy. Researchers took RNA transcripts and amplified the TCR beta CDR3 regions from them. Using the HTBI primer set, a first-round RT-PCR was run on the TCR CDR3. Using its own MiXCR run on the multiplex PCR reads, TCRdb lists one record per CDR3 protein. The sample lists hundreds of thousands of distinct CDR3 sequences, around 15% occurring once. Sample: blood. These receptor sequences come from a woman under 30 with Graves' ophthalmopathy.

This clonotype was seen ten or more times. This chain connects TRBV28 to TRBJ1-1; 10 bases fit TRBD1. The CDR3 loop spans 15 amino acids. Germline V gives CDR1 MDHEN, CDR2 SYDVKM. The junction had 6 bases not matched to a gene; V was cut back by 5 bases and J by 3 bases. CDR3 bases: TGTGCCAGCAGTCCCGCCGGGACAGGGGACACTGAAGCTTTCTTT. The encoded protein is CASSPAGTGDTEAFF. The complete variable domain, with remaining parts taken from reference TRBV28 and TRBJ1-1, reads DVKVTQSSRYLVKRTGEKVFLECVQDMDHENMFWYRQDPGLGLRLIYFSYDVKMKEKGDIPEGYSVSREKKERFSLILESASTNQTSMYLCASSPAGTGDTEAFFGQGTRLTVV.

This clonotype was seen at least ten times. The J gene is TRBJ1-1, the V gene TRBV30; D is unresolved. V was trimmed by 0 bases and J by 0 bases, leaving 11 bases between them. This CDR3 has 15 amino acids. Germline CDR1 reads GTSNPN; CDR2 reads SVGIG (reference sequence). This chain's CDR3 is CAWSVFGQMNTEAFF. The CDR3 region has the DNA TGTGCCTGGAGTGTATTCGGCCAGATGAACACTGAAGCTTTCTTT. Full variable domain (missing parts from reference TRBV30 and TRBJ1-1): SQTIHQWPATLVQPVGSPLSLECTVEGTSNPNLYWYRQAAGRGLQLLFYSVGIGQISSEVPQNLSASRPQDRQFILSSKKLLLSDSGFYLCAWSVFGQMNTEAFFGQGTRLTVV.

This clonotype was counted many times. V and J are TRBV20-1 and TRBJ2-5; perhaps D is TRBD1 or TRBD2 (5 bases each). In germline, CDR1 is DFQATT, CDR2 SNEGSKA (reference sequence). V shed 4 bases and J shed 3 bases, with 9 bases lying between them. This CDR3 contains 12 residues. The CDR3 sequence: CSAIGAKETQYF. Written as DNA, the CDR3 is TGCAGTGCTATCGGGGCAAAAGAGACCCAGTACTTC.

This clonotype was seen more than once but under ten times. The rearrangement joins TRBV28 to TRBJ2-7, with 7 bases lining up with TRBD2. The V gene end was trimmed by 4 bases and the J gene end by 2 bases; junction bases not matched to a gene: 8. Germline CDR1 MDHEN, CDR2 SYDVKM. CDR3 length: 15 amino acids. CDR3 region: CASSSGGGVAYEQYF. CDR3 in DNA: TGTGCCAGCAGTTCCGGCGGGGGAGTGGCCTACGAGCAGTACTTC.

This clonotype was seen many times. The chain joins TRBV28 to TRBJ1-6; TRBD1 is a possible D gene (5 bases). Trimming took 3 bases from V and 7 from J, leaving 10 bases between them. The CDR3 contains 14 residues. From germline, CDR1 is MDHEN and CDR2 SYDVKM. CDR3 sequence: CASSFSGNNSPLHF. The CDR3 DNA reads TGTGCCAGCAGTTTTTCAGGGAACAATTCACCCCTCCACTTT.

Only one count was recorded for this clonotype. This chain links TRBV3-1 with TRBJ2-1; TRBD1 matches 10 bases. The J segment lost 7 bases and the V segment lost 4 bases, leaving 4 bases of the junction unmatched. CDR3 size: 14 residues. Germline CDR1 reads LGHDT; CDR2 reads YNNKEL (reference sequence). DNA for the CDR3: TGTGCCAGCAGCCCCGGGACAGGGGCGAATGAGCAGTTCTTC. Its protein product is CASSPGTGANEQFF.

The chain uses TRBV28 and TRBJ2-3; 10 positions match TRBD2. The germline CDR1 and CDR2 sequences are MDHEN and SYDVKM. This CDR3 comprises 18 residues. J gave up 1 base and V 7 bases, and 14 bases lay outside the gene matches. The CDR3, as DNA: TGTGCCAGCATAGCGGGAGGACCAGGGGGGTCGGGCACAGATACGCAGTATTTT. It specifies CASIAGGPGGSGTDTQYF.

This clonotype was seen at least ten times. The chain uses TRBV12-3 or TRBV12-4 and TRBJ2-7; a possible D gene is TRBD2 (6 bases). Trimming removed 4 bases at V and 6 bases at J, with 19 bases between. The CDR3 is 15 amino acids. DNA of the CDR3: TGTGCCAGCAGTTCCACCCGGGACTTGGGGCTCGAGCAGTACTTC. Translation: CASSSTRDLGLEQYF.

This clonotype was picked up many times. This chain uses TRBV20-1 with TRBJ2-7; TRBD1 or TRBD2 may be the D gene (5 bases each). This CDR3 has 13 residues. Germline-derived CDR1 and CDR2 are DFQATT and SNEGSKA (reference sequence). V lost 5 bases and J 4 bases, leaving 15 bases between the germline ends. As DNA, the CDR3 is TGCAGTGCTGGGGGACCGAACCTATACGAGCAGTACTTC. It translates to CSAGGPNLYEQYF.

At least ten counts were recorded for this clonotype. The J gene is TRBJ2-6, the V gene TRBV12-3 or TRBV12-4; TRBD1 matches at 11 bases. Trimming at V came to 5 bases and at J to 0 bases, leaving 12 bases not matched to a gene. The CDR3 has 20 amino acids. The CDR3 loop is CASSQPRGTGGGSGANVLTF. DNA for the CDR3: TGTGCCAGCAGTCAACCCCGGGGGACAGGGGGTGGCTCTGGGGCCAACGTCCTGACTTTC.

This clonotype appeared many times. V gene TRBV30 combines with J gene TRBJ2-5, with D unresolved. This CDR3 contains 13 residues. Trimming took 2 bases from V and 4 from J, leaving 11 bases between them. The V gene's germline CDR1 is GTSNPN and CDR2 SVGIG (reference sequence). The CDR3 spells CAWSLMVGETQYF. In DNA, the CDR3 is TGTGCCTGGAGTCTAATGGTTGGAGAGACCCAGTACTTC.